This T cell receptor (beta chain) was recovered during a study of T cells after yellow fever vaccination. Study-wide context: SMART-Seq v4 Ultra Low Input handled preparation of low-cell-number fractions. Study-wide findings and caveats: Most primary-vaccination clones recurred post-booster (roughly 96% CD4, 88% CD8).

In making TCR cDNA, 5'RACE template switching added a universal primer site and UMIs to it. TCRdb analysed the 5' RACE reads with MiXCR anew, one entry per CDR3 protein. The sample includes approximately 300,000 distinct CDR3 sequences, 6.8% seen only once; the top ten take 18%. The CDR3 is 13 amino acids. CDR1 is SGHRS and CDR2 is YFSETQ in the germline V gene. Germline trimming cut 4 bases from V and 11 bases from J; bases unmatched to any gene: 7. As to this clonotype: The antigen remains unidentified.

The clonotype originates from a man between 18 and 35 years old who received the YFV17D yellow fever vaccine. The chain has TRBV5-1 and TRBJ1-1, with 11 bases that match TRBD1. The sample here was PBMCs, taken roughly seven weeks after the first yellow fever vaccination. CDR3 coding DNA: TGCGCCAGCAGCATAGGGACAGGGGGATCGGCTTTCTTT. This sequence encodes CASSIGTGGSAFF.